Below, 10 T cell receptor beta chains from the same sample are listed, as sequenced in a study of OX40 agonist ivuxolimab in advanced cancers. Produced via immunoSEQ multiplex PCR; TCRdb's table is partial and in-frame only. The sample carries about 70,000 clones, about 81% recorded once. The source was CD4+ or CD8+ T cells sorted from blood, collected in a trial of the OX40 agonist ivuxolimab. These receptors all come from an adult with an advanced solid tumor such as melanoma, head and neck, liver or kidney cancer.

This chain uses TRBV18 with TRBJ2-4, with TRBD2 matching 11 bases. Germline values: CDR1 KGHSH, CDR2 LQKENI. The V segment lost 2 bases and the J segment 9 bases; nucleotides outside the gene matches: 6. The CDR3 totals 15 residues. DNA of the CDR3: TGTGCCAGCTCACCAGGGACTAGCGGTCAAGGCATTCAGTACTTC. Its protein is CASSPGTSGQGIQYF.

The CDR3 loop reads CSVLRQRQETQYF. CDR3 nucleotide sequence: TGCAGCGTCCTTAGACAGAGACAAGAGACCCAGTACTTC. This rearrangement joins TRBV29-1 to TRBJ2-5; maybe TRBD1 (5 bases). The V and J ends lost 6 bases and 2 bases respectively, with 13 bases between them. There are 13 residues in the CDR3. Germline values: CDR1 SQVTM, CDR2 ANQGSEA.

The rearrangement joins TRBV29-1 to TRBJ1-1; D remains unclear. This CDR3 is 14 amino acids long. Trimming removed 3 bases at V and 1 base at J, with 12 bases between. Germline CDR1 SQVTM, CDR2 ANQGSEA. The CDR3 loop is CSVERGSSNTEAFF. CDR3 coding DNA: TGCAGCGTTGAGAGAGGTTCCTCGAACACTGAAGCTTTCTTT.

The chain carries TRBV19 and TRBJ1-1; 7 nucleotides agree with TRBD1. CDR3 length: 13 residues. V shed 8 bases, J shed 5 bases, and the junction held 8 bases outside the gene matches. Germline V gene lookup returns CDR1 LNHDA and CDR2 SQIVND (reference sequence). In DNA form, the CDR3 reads TGTGCCAGTTACGACAGGGTTTTGACTGAAGCTTTCTTT. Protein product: CASYDRVLTEAFF.

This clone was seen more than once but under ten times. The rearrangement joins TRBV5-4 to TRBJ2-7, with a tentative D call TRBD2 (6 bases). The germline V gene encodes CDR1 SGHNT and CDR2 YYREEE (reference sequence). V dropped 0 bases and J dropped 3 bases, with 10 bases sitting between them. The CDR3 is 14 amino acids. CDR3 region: CASSLAGGIYEQYF. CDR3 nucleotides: TGTGCCAGCAGCTTGGCGGGCGGGATCTACGAGCAGTACTTC.

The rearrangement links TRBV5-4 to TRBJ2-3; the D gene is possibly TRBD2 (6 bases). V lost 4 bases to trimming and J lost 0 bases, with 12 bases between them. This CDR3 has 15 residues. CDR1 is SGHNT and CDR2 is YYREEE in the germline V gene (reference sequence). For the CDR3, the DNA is TGTGCCAGCAGCCCGGGACTCTCGAGCACAGATACGCAGTATTTT. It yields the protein CASSPGLSSTDTQYF.

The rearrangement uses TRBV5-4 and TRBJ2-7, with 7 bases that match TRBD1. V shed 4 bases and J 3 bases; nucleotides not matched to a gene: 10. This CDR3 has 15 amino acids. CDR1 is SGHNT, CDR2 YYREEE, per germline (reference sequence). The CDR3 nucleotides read TGTGCCAGCAGCCTCTGGGGACAGCTAAGCTACGAGCAGTACTTC. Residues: CASSLWGQLSYEQYF.

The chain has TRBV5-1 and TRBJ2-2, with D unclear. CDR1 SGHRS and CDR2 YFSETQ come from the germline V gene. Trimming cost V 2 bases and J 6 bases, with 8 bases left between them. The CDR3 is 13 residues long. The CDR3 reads CASSFFGPGELFF. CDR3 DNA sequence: TGCGCCAGCAGCTTTTTCGGGCCCGGGGAGCTGTTTTTT.

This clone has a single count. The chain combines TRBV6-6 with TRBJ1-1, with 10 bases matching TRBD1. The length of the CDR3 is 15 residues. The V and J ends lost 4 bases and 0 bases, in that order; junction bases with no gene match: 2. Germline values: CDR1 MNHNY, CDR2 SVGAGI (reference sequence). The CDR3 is CASSSGTGVNTEAFF. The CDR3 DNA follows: TGTGCCAGCAGTTCCGGGACAGGGGTGAACACTGAAGCTTTCTTT.

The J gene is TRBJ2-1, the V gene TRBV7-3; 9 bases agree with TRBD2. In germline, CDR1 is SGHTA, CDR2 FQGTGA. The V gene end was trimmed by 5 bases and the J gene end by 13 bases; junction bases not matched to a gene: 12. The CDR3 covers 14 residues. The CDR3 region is CASSLGGSGSPQFF. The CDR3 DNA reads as TGTGCCAGCAGCCTAGGGGGTAGCGGGAGCCCCCAGTTCTTC. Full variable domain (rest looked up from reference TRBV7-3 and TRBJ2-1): GAGVSQTPSNKVTEKGKYVELRCDPISGHTALYWYRQSLGQGPEFLIYFQGTGAADDSGLPNDRFFAVRPEGSVSTLKIQRTERGDSAVYLCASSLGGSGSPQFFGPGTRLTVL.